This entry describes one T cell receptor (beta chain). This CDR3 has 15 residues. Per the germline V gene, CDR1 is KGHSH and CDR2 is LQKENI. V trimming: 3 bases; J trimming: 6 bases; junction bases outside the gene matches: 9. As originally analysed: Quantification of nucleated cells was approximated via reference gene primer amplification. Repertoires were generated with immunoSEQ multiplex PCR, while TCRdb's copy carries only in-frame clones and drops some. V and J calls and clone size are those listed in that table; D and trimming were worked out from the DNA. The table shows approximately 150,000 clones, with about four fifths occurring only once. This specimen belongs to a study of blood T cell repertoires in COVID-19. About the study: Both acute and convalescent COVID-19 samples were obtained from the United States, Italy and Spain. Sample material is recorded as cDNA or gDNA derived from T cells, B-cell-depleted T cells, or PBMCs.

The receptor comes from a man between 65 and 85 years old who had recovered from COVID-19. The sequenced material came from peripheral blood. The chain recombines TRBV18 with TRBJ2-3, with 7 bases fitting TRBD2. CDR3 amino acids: CASSPSGLESDTQYF. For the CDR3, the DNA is TGTGCCAGCTCACCTTCCGGACTAGAGTCCGATACGCAGTATTTT.